This T cell receptor (beta chain) is drawn from a study of T cell responses to AZD1222 COVID-19 vaccine. Study conclusions and caveats: White British people made up most donors, females outnumbered males, and clonal diversity was possibly underestimated.

The method was immunoSEQ multiplex PCR; TCRdb's version includes in-frame clones alone and lacks a portion of them. The sample lists 160,000 or so clones, more than 85% occurring once. This clone was counted a single time. The antigen is not known. Germline V gene data show CDR1 as WSHSY and CDR2 as SAAADI. The CDR3 sequence is 17 residues long. The ends lost 2 bases at V and 4 bases at J; junction bases unmatched: 9. The rearrangement uses TRBV10-2 and TRBJ2-5; TRBD2 agrees at 11 bases. The clonotype originates from an adult who had recovered from COVID-19. This material consisted of peripheral blood, taken after recovery from COVID-19. CDR3 in amino acids: CASSERLAGGKRETQYF. CDR3 DNA: TGCGCCAGCAGTGAGCGCCTAGCGGGAGGAAAGAGAGAGACCCAGTACTTC.